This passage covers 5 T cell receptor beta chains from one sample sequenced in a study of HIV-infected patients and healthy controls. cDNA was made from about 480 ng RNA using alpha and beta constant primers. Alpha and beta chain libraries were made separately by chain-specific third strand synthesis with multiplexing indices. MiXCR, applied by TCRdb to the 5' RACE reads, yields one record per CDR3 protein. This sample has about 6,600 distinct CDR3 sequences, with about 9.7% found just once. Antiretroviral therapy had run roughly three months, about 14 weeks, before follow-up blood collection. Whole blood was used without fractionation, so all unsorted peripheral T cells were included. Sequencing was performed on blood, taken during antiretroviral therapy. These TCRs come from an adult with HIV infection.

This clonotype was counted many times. DNA of the CDR3: TGTGCCAGCAGCTTATCGGCCGAAAAACTGTTTTTT. Residues: CASSLSAEKLFF. V is TRBV7-9 and J is TRBJ1-4; D ambiguous. Germline V gene data show CDR1 as SEHNR and CDR2 as FQNEAQ (reference sequence). V dropped 2 bases and J dropped 8 bases, with 6 bases sitting between them. The CDR3 is 12 amino acids.

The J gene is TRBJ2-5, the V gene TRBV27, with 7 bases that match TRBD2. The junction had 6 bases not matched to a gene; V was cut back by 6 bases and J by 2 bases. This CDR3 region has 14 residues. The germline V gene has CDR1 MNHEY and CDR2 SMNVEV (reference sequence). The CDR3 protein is CASSLAGIQETQYF. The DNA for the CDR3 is TGTGCCAGCAGCTTAGCGGGTATTCAAGAGACCCAGTACTTC.

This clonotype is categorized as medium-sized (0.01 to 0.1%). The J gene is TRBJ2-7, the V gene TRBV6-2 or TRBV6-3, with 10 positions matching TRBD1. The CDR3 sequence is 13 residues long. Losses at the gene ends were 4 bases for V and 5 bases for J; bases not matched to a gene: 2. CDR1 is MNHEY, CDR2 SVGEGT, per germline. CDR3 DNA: TGTGCCAGCAGTTCGGGGACAGGGGACGAGCAGTACTTC. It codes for CASSSGTGDEQYF.

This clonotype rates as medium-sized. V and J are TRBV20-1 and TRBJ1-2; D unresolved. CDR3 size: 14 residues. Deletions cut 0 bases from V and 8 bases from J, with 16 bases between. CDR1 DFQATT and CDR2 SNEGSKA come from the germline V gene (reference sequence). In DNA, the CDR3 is TGCAGTGCTAGAGATCAGGCATCGGCCGGGGGCTACACCTTC. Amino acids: CSARDQASAGGYTF.

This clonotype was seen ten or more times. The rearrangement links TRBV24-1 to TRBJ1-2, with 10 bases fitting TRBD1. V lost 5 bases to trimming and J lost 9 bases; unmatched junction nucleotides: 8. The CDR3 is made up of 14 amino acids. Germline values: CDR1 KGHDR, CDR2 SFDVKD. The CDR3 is CATSGPGQGTSYTF. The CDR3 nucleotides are TGTGCCACCAGTGGACCGGGACAGGGGACTAGCTACACCTTC.